This entry concerns a single TCR beta chain. The data were taken from a study of shared clonotypes between healthy human individuals. Germline V gives CDR1 MNHNS, CDR2 SASEGT. The CDR3 is 15 amino acids. The trim removed 1 base at V and 5 bases at J, leaving 4 bases unmatched. The assay was immunoSEQ multiplex PCR, and TCRdb's table has in-frame clones only and misses some. The sample carries 980,000 or so clones, about 80% recorded once. Sequenced material: memory CD4+ T cells sorted from blood. Indicated subset: CD45RA-negative fraction. The source is a man younger than 30 in good health. This chain uses TRBV6-1 with TRBJ1-5, with TRBD1 matching over 8 bases. CDR3 DNA: TGTGCCAGCAGTGAAGACACAGGGGGGTATCAGCCCCAGCATTTT. This gives the protein CASSEDTGGYQPQHF.